Listed below are T cell receptor beta chains from one sample, sequenced in a study of cytomegalovirus exposure and HLA in healthy donors. Sequencing used immunoSEQ multiplex PCR; TCRdb keeps in-frame clones, though not all of them. The sample lists 130,000 to 150,000 clones, 75% to 90% occurring once. Sequencing was performed on PBMCs. The receptors were sampled from a man in his forties in good health and CMV-seronegative. Each CDR3 is given with its conserved first and last residue. D genes are given only for firm matches. Clone size is given for some rows only: seen once, a few or many times, or a class if the clone is expanded.

cdr3_aa: CAASGTGGYGYTF
cdr3_nt: TGTGCCGCCTCTGGGACAGGGGGCTATGGCTACACCTTC
d_call: TRBD1
clone_size: NA
j_call: TRBJ1-2
v_call: TRBV6-5

cdr3_aa: CASRRARNEQFF
cdr3_nt: TGTGCCAGCAGGCGCGCTAGAAATGAGCAGTTCTTC
d_call: NA
clone_size: NA
j_call: TRBJ2-1
v_call: TRBV7-2

cdr3_aa: CASRVGQGARETQYF
cdr3_nt: TGTGCCAGCAGGGTGGGACAGGGGGCGCGGGAGACCCAGTACTTC
d_call: TRBD1
clone_size: NA
j_call: TRBJ2-5
v_call: TRBV7-8

cdr3_aa: CASHSEQGNSGNTIYF
cdr3_nt: TGTGCCAGCCATTCTGAACAGGGGAACTCTGGAAACACCATATATTTT
d_call: TRBD1
clone_size: NA
j_call: TRBJ1-3
v_call: TRBV28

cdr3_aa: CASSQMEETQYF
cdr3_nt: TGTGCCAGCAGCCAGATGGAAGAGACCCAGTACTTC
d_call: NA
clone_size: NA
j_call: TRBJ2-5
v_call: TRBV28

cdr3_aa: CASSLRWTGGVKDEQYF
cdr3_nt: TGTGCCAGCAGCTTGCGGTGGACAGGGGGCGTAAAGGACGAGCAGTACTTC
d_call: TRBD1
clone_size: NA
j_call: TRBJ2-7
v_call: TRBV5-6

cdr3_aa: CASSHTGTDSYEQYF
cdr3_nt: TGCGCCAGCAGTCACACAGGGACAGACTCCTACGAGCAGTACTTC
d_call: TRBD1
clone_size: NA
j_call: TRBJ2-7
v_call: TRBV23-1

cdr3_aa: CASSIGHSQLIAYEQYF
cdr3_nt: TGTGCCAGTAGTATAGGTCACAGCCAACTTATCGCCTACGAGCAGTACTTC
d_call: NA
clone_size: NA
j_call: TRBJ2-7
v_call: TRBV19

cdr3_aa: CASSWETGGMEETQYF
cdr3_nt: TGTGCCAGCAGTTGGGAGACAGGGGGTATGGAAGAGACCCAGTACTTC
d_call: TRBD1
clone_size: NA
j_call: TRBJ2-5
v_call: TRBV28

cdr3_aa: CASRLGVWRATHEQYF
cdr3_nt: TGTGCAAGTCGCTTAGGGGTTTGGAGGGCAACCCACGAGCAGTACTTC
d_call: NA
clone_size: NA
j_call: TRBJ2-7
v_call: TRBV12-2

cdr3_aa: CASSLGWTSGGATDTQYF
cdr3_nt: TGTGCCAGCAGCTTAGGTTGGACTAGCGGGGGGGCCACAGATACGCAGTATTTT
d_call: TRBD2
clone_size: NA
j_call: TRBJ2-3
v_call: TRBV13

cdr3_aa: CASSLRQGGNTEAFF
cdr3_nt: TGTGCCAGCAGCTTACGCCAGGGGGGGAACACTGAAGCTTTCTTT
d_call: TRBD1
clone_size: NA
j_call: TRBJ1-1
v_call: TRBV7-9

cdr3_aa: CASGLVSGGLYNEQFF
cdr3_nt: TGTGCTAGTGGTTTGGTTTCCGGGGGGCTCTACAATGAGCAGTTCTTC
d_call: NA
clone_size: NA
j_call: TRBJ2-1
v_call: TRBV12-5

cdr3_aa: CASSLGDSIYEQYF
cdr3_nt: TGTGCCAGCAGCTTAGGGGACAGCATCTACGAGCAGTACTTC
d_call: TRBD1
clone_size: NA
j_call: TRBJ2-7
v_call: TRBV7-9

cdr3_aa: CASSYERRGVRDTQYF
cdr3_nt: TGTGCCAGCAGTTATGAGCGCAGGGGGGTACGAGATACGCAGTATTTT
d_call: NA
clone_size: NA
j_call: TRBJ2-3
v_call: TRBV28

cdr3_aa: CASSRQGNYGYTF
cdr3_nt: TGTGCCAGCAGTCGACAGGGGAACTATGGCTACACCTTC
d_call: TRBD1
clone_size: NA
j_call: TRBJ1-2
v_call: TRBV27

cdr3_aa: CASSEGLSNQPQHF
cdr3_nt: TGTGCCAGCAGTGAGGGGCTTAGCAATCAGCCCCAGCATTTT
d_call: NA
clone_size: NA
j_call: TRBJ1-5
v_call: TRBV6-4

cdr3_aa: CASSFSGGGNQPQHF
cdr3_nt: TGTGCCAGCAGTTTTTCGGGTGGCGGCAATCAGCCCCAGCATTTT
d_call: NA
clone_size: NA
j_call: TRBJ1-5
v_call: TRBV28

cdr3_aa: CASSSRFSTNEKLFF
cdr3_nt: TGTGCCAGCAGCTCCAGGTTCTCAACTAATGAAAAACTGTTTTTT
d_call: NA
clone_size: NA
j_call: TRBJ1-4
v_call: TRBV7-2

cdr3_aa: CASSLGGTGSEKLFF
cdr3_nt: TGTGCCAGCAGCTTGGGTGGGACAGGGAGTGAAAAACTGTTTTTT
d_call: TRBD1
clone_size: NA
j_call: TRBJ1-4
v_call: TRBV5-4

cdr3_aa: CASSTRQGEKNEQYF
cdr3_nt: TGTGCCAGCTCAACCCGACAGGGGGAAAAGAACGAGCAGTACTTC
d_call: TRBD1
clone_size: NA
j_call: TRBJ2-7
v_call: TRBV18

cdr3_aa: CASSRQSPGTVGDSGNTIYF
cdr3_nt: TGTGCCAGCAGCCGCCAAAGTCCCGGGACAGTCGGCGACTCTGGAAACACCATATATTTT
d_call: TRBD1
clone_size: NA
j_call: TRBJ1-3
v_call: TRBV11-3

cdr3_aa: CASSYTVRGSSYEQYF
cdr3_nt: TGTGCCAGCAGTTACACCGTCAGGGGAAGCTCCTACGAGCAGTACTTC
d_call: NA
clone_size: NA
j_call: TRBJ2-7
v_call: TRBV6-5

cdr3_aa: CASSQVLQGNEQFF
cdr3_nt: TGTGCCAGCAGCCAAGTGCTCCAGGGCAATGAGCAGTTCTTC
d_call: NA
clone_size: NA
j_call: TRBJ2-1
v_call: TRBV4-2

cdr3_aa: CASSPERIPTDTQYF
cdr3_nt: TGTGCCAGCAGTCCAGAGCGGATCCCCACAGATACGCAGTATTTT
d_call: NA
clone_size: NA
j_call: TRBJ2-3
v_call: TRBV2

cdr3_aa: CAISVRGGGAEAFF
cdr3_nt: TGTGCCATCAGTGTGAGGGGGGGTGGAGCTGAAGCTTTCTTT
d_call: NA
clone_size: NA
j_call: TRBJ1-1
v_call: TRBV10-3

cdr3_aa: CASTLGQGAIQPQHF
cdr3_nt: TGTGCCAGCACCCTGGGACAGGGGGCGATTCAGCCCCAGCATTTT
d_call: TRBD1
clone_size: NA
j_call: TRBJ1-5
v_call: TRBV7-2

cdr3_aa: CASSSSGGASPGELFF
cdr3_nt: TGTGCCAGCAGCTCTAGCGGGGGGGCCTCACCCGGGGAGCTGTTTTTT
d_call: TRBD2
clone_size: NA
j_call: TRBJ2-2
v_call: TRBV5-4

cdr3_aa: CASSLSISDNEQFF
cdr3_nt: TGTGCCAGCAGCTTATCGATATCGGACAATGAGCAGTTCTTC
d_call: NA
clone_size: NA
j_call: TRBJ2-1
v_call: TRBV7-2

cdr3_aa: CASSQDTAGPTGELFF
cdr3_nt: TGCGCCAGCAGCCAAGATACAGCCGGCCCCACCGGGGAGCTGTTTTTT
d_call: NA
clone_size: NA
j_call: TRBJ2-2
v_call: TRBV4-3

cdr3_aa: CASQYPGQFSNEQFF
cdr3_nt: TGTGCCAGTCAGTATCCGGGACAGTTTTCCAATGAGCAGTTCTTC
d_call: TRBD1
clone_size: NA
j_call: TRBJ2-1
v_call: TRBV19

cdr3_aa: CASSLVGGTGGEKLFF
cdr3_nt: TGTGCCAGCAGCTTAGTGGGGGGGACAGGGGGTGAAAAACTGTTTTTT
d_call: TRBD1
clone_size: NA
j_call: TRBJ1-4
v_call: TRBV7-2

cdr3_aa: CASSEVGGYNQPQHF
cdr3_nt: TGTGCCAGCAGTGAAGTAGGAGGGTACAATCAGCCCCAGCATTTT
d_call: NA
clone_size: NA
j_call: TRBJ1-5
v_call: TRBV6-1

cdr3_aa: CASSIEVTGLDYGYTF
cdr3_nt: TGTGCCAGTAGTATAGAAGTGACGGGTCTTGACTATGGCTACACCTTC
d_call: NA
clone_size: NA
j_call: TRBJ1-2
v_call: TRBV19

cdr3_aa: CASSLIRTGLEDTQYF
cdr3_nt: TGTGCCAGCAGCCTAATTAGGACAGGACTTGAAGATACGCAGTATTTT
d_call: TRBD1
clone_size: NA
j_call: TRBJ2-3
v_call: TRBV11-2

cdr3_aa: CASSLRAIGVRAEAFF
cdr3_nt: TGTGCCAGCAGCTTAAGGGCAATCGGAGTCAGGGCTGAAGCTTTCTTT
d_call: NA
clone_size: NA
j_call: TRBJ1-1
v_call: TRBV7-2

cdr3_aa: CAWSATSGETQYF
cdr3_nt: TGTGCCTGGAGTGCGACTAGCGGGGAGACCCAGTACTTC
d_call: TRBD2
clone_size: few
j_call: TRBJ2-5
v_call: TRBV30

cdr3_aa: CASSYMTATGELFF
cdr3_nt: TGTGCCAGCAGTTACATGACAGCCACCGGGGAGCTGTTTTTT
d_call: NA
clone_size: NA
j_call: TRBJ2-2
v_call: TRBV6-5

cdr3_aa: CASSTKGSDSPLHF
cdr3_nt: TGTGCCAGCAGTACCAAAGGGAGCGATTCACCCCTCCACTTT
d_call: NA
clone_size: few
j_call: TRBJ1-6
v_call: TRBV6-6

cdr3_aa: CASIPTGWDTDTQYF
cdr3_nt: TGTGCCAGCATCCCGACGGGGTGGGACACAGATACGCAGTATTTT
d_call: NA
clone_size: NA
j_call: TRBJ2-3
v_call: TRBV7-6

cdr3_aa: CASRGNIGTEAFF
cdr3_nt: TGCGCCAGCAGGGGCAATATCGGCACTGAAGCTTTCTTT
d_call: NA
clone_size: NA
j_call: TRBJ1-1
v_call: TRBV10-2

cdr3_aa: CASSQVLAGGGTEAFF
cdr3_nt: TGCGCCAGCAGCCAAGTCCTGGCCGGGGGAGGGACTGAAGCTTTCTTT
d_call: NA
clone_size: NA
j_call: TRBJ1-1
v_call: TRBV4-3

cdr3_aa: CASSFENYEQYF
cdr3_nt: TGTGCCAGCAGCTTTGAGAACTACGAGCAGTACTTC
d_call: NA
clone_size: NA
j_call: TRBJ2-7
v_call: TRBV11-2

cdr3_aa: CAWSVKNYRDRGFSNQPQHF
cdr3_nt: TGTGCCTGGAGTGTAAAAAACTACCGGGACAGGGGATTCAGCAATCAGCCCCAGCATTTT
d_call: TRBD1
clone_size: NA
j_call: TRBJ1-5
v_call: TRBV30

cdr3_aa: CASSVGGRDTYNEQFF
cdr3_nt: TGTGCCAGCAGCGTAGGTGGCCGGGACACTTACAATGAGCAGTTCTTC
d_call: NA
clone_size: NA
j_call: TRBJ2-1
v_call: TRBV9

cdr3_aa: CACPGAGGLDYNEQFF
cdr3_nt: TGTGCCTGCCCGGGGGCGGGGGGGCTTGACTACAATGAGCAGTTCTTC
d_call: TRBD2
clone_size: NA
j_call: TRBJ2-1
v_call: TRBV7-9

cdr3_aa: CASSQLLNEQFF
cdr3_nt: TGCGCCAGCAGCCAACTTTTGAATGAGCAGTTCTTC
d_call: NA
clone_size: NA
j_call: TRBJ2-1
v_call: TRBV4-1

cdr3_aa: CASSETGYEQYF
cdr3_nt: TGCGCCAGCAGTGAGACTGGTTACGAGCAGTACTTC
d_call: NA
clone_size: once
j_call: TRBJ2-7
v_call: TRBV10-1

cdr3_aa: CASRDYRGRVEGYTF
cdr3_nt: TGTGCCAGCAGGGACTATAGGGGACGTGTGGAGGGCTACACCTTC
d_call: NA
clone_size: NA
j_call: TRBJ1-2
v_call: TRBV6-1

cdr3_aa: CASSQGVGNTIYF
cdr3_nt: TGTGCCAGTAGCCAGGGGGTTGGAAACACCATATATTTT
d_call: TRBD1
clone_size: NA
j_call: TRBJ1-3
v_call: TRBV19